A single T cell receptor beta chain is shown here with its context. A second about 7 to 12 cycle PCR used barcoded and J-beta primers. One entry per CDR3 protein results from TCRdb running MiXCR on the 5' RACE reads. The sample yields some 1,500,000 distinct CDR3 sequences, 35% to 45% seen once. The CDR3 runs to 12 residues. V was clipped by 8 bases and J by 4 bases; unmatched bases: 3. Per germline, CDR1 ENHRY and CDR2 SYGVKD. This specimen belongs to a study of blood T cells in healthy people across ages. Material for sequencing was blood. This chain uses TRBV10-3 with TRBJ2-3; 7 bases match TRBD2. The receptor's source is a woman under 30 in good health. The DNA of the CDR3 is TGTGCCATCGGGGCGGGGGCAGATACGCAGTATTTT. It codes for CAIGAGADTQYF.